A selection of T cell receptor beta chains follows, all from one sample in a study of T cell responses to AZD1222 COVID-19 vaccine. TCRdb's copy holds only in-frame clones and misses some; the assay was immunoSEQ multiplex PCR. This table holds roughly 130,000 clones, about nine tenths found once. The sample was peripheral blood, taken on day 0 of AZD1222 vaccination. The receptors stem from an adult in good health. The CDR3 runs from the conserved cysteine through the conserved F or W. Each record gives: CDR3 length, J gene, V gene, CDR3 protein.

12 | TRBJ2-7 | TRBV9 | CASSPTGIGQYF
15 | TRBJ2-2 | TRBV6-5 | CASSYGTGADGELFF
15 | TRBJ1-5 | TRBV6-2/TRBV6-3 | CASSYGGYSNQPQHF
16 | TRBJ2-5 | TRBV27 | CASSLGGGGSQETQYF
16 | TRBJ1-2 | TRBV4-1 | CASSQDRGRRGRGYTF
16 | TRBJ2-3 | TRBV5-1 | CASSWGTSGARDTQYF
13 | TRBJ1-2 | TRBV12-3/TRBV12-4 | CASSPGAGYGYTF
12 | TRBJ2-5 | TRBV30 | CAWSGLRETQYF
12 | TRBJ2-7 | TRBV7-2 | CASSLTGNEQYF
13 | TRBJ2-7 | TRBV5-5 | CASSRDTSYEQYF
14 | TRBJ2-1 | TRBV10-2 | CASRRSLSYNEQFF
17 | TRBJ1-5 | TRBV21-1 | CASSKGTGKYSNQPQHF
14 | TRBJ2-3 | TRBV19 | CASTDGSPTDTQYF
16 | TRBJ2-7 | TRBV2 | CASSEALRRRGNEQYF
12 | TRBJ2-7 | TRBV6-1 | CASSDQGGEQYF
18 | TRBJ2-1 | TRBV11-3 | CASSLEGAGSGSYNEQFF
15 | TRBJ1-4 | TRBV5-6 | CASSSRTGADEKLFF
11 | TRBJ1-2 | TRBV30 | CAWSPLYGYTF
15 | TRBJ1-6 | TRBV5-1 | CASRPRGEGNSPLHF
13 | TRBJ1-1 | TRBV5-1 | CASSLGVTTEAFF
14 | TRBJ1-5 | TRBV28 | CASSQRGYGQPQHF
12 | TRBJ1-2 | TRBV9 | CASSEGYYGYTF
11 | TRBJ2-3 | TRBV5-1 | CASSPGDTQYF
12 | TRBJ2-1 | TRBV29-1 | CAGRRGKNEQFF
12 | TRBJ2-7 | TRBV7-2 | CASSSTGSEQYF